This T cell receptor (beta chain) was documented in a study of T cell responses to AZD1222 COVID-19 vaccine. Study observations and caveats: Spike-specific TCR breadth and depth both grew after two AZD1222 doses.

A note on this clone: Antigen specificity is unknown.

Libraries were prepared by immunoSEQ multiplex PCR; TCRdb keeps only in-frame clonotypes and omits some of them. The sample records 110,000 to 150,000 clones, around 93% being singletons. V was shortened by 8 bases and J by 6 bases, with 8 bases between the two germline ends. The CDR3 covers 11 residues. Germline V gene lookup returns CDR1 MNHEY and CDR2 SVGAGI. The V and J genes are TRBV6-5 and TRBJ1-3; D gene unclear. The TCR sequence derives from an adult who received the AZD1222 COVID-19 vaccine. Source: peripheral blood, taken 28 days after the second AZD1222 dose. The CDR3 reads CASRRQNTIYF. The CDR3 DNA sequence: TGTGCCAGCCGACGTCAAAACACCATATATTTT.